The entry below gives a single T cell receptor (beta chain) sequence along with its context. No antigen is known for it. The sample is drawn from a study of cytomegalovirus exposure and HLA in healthy donors. The PCR used 60 Vbeta and 13 Jbeta primers. Measured with immunoSEQ multiplex PCR; TCRdb has only the in-frame clones, and not every one. Here the sample spans 150,000 to 200,000 clones, roughly 86% being singletons. Between the trimmed V and J ends, which lost 1 base and 0 bases, there was a span of 10 bases. This CDR3 is built from 16 residues. CDR1 and CDR2 (germline): MGHRA, YSYEKL. Study results and caveats: TRBV6-2, TRBV6-3 and some other V segments were excluded as indistinguishable. According to reports, the classifier identified cytomegalovirus status with high specificity and sensitivity. Immune exposure information available was restricted to CMV serostatus. In a later analysis, TCR association rates varied by HLA locus: DRB1 most, HLA-C fewest.

The specimen sequenced was PBMCs. The rearrangement uses TRBV4-1 and TRBJ2-1; no firm D call. The clonotype originates from a woman between 18 and 29 years old in good health and CMV-seronegative. The CDR3 region is CASSQVDILSYNEQFF. As DNA, the CDR3 is TGCGCCAGCAGCCAAGTCGACATCCTCTCCTACAATGAGCAGTTCTTC.